The 32 T cell receptor beta chains in this list originate from one sample, sequenced in a study of identical twins. TCRdb processed the 5' RACE reads anew with MiXCR; each CDR3 protein has one entry. The table records about 530,000 distinct CDR3 sequences, roughly 15% of them present only once. This same sample was also taken into another study, of yellow fever vaccine responses in identical twins.

The sample comprised CD4+ T cells sorted from blood. The receptors here all came from a woman under 30 in good health.

The chain uses TRBV2 and TRBJ2-3; TRBD2 aligns across 11 bases. The germline V gene has CDR1 SNHLY and CDR2 FYNNEI. There are 17 residues in the CDR3. With 4 bases clipped from V and 4 bases from J, the junction kept 10 bases outside the gene matches. CDR3: CASSAETSGTFPDTQYF. The CDR3 coding sequence is TGTGCCAGCAGTGCCGAGACTAGCGGGACCTTCCCAGATACGCAGTATTTT.

Worth noting for this clonotype: This may arise from a read error, as a much more abundant clone is one base away. The rearrangement joins TRBV7-3 to TRBJ2-3, with unresolved D. The CDR3 sequence is 14 residues long. Trimming shortened V by 2 bases and J by 2 bases, and 8 bases separated the two germline ends. Per germline, CDR1 SGHTA and CDR2 FQGTGA. In DNA, the CDR3 is TGTGCCAGCAGCTTACACGGCCTCACAGATACGCAGTATTTT. Translating it yields CASSLHGLTDTQYF.

This clonotype was detected many times. The V and J genes are TRBV6-5 and TRBJ1-5, with D hard to call. Germline CDR1 and CDR2: MNHEY and SVGAGI. Trimming took off 4 bases at V and 6 bases at J, with 7 bases between the two ends. This CDR3 spans 12 amino acids. CDR3 amino acids: CASSSGVQPQHF. DNA for the CDR3: TGTGCCAGCAGTTCTGGGGTTCAGCCCCAGCATTTT.

This clonotype was found a few times. The chain joins TRBV29-1 to TRBJ1-1; possible D gene TRBD1, 6 bases. V gave up 6 bases and J gave up 10 bases, with 24 bases separating them. The CDR3 has 14 amino acids. Germline CDR1 SQVTM, CDR2 ANQGSEA. CDR3 in amino acids: CSVRTDGDTGAAFF. CDR3 coding DNA: TGCAGCGTCCGGACAGATGGGGACACTGGCGCAGCTTTCTTT.

The sample holds a few counts of this clonotype. The V and J genes are TRBV6-5 and TRBJ2-3; 9 nucleotides agree with TRBD2. Trimming at V came to 5 bases and at J to 5 bases, leaving 8 bases not matched to a gene. The CDR3 totals 15 residues. Germline V gene lookup returns CDR1 MNHEY and CDR2 SVGAGI. CDR3 protein: CASSTPGLAQDTQYF. CDR3 nucleotides: TGTGCCAGCAGTACTCCGGGACTAGCCCAAGATACGCAGTATTTT.

This chain connects TRBV20-1 to TRBJ2-7, with D maybe TRBD1 (6 bases). The V end lost 2 bases, the J end lost 3 bases, and 11 bases lay between the germline ends. Looked up from germline, CDR1 is DFQATT and CDR2 is SNEGSKA (reference sequence). The length of the CDR3 is 13 residues. CDR3 in DNA: TGCAGTGCTAGAAAGGGACATCTCTACGAGCAGTACGTC. It yields the protein CSARKGHLYEQYV.

V is TRBV5-1 and J is TRBJ2-1; 8 positions match TRBD1. V dropped 1 base and J dropped 2; count of bases not matched to a gene: 2. CDR1 is SGHRS, CDR2 YFSETQ, per germline. This CDR3 has 15 residues. The CDR3 DNA reads as TGCGCCAGCAGCTTGCTGACAGGGGCCTACAATGAGCAGTTCTTC. Translated, it gives CASSLLTGAYNEQFF.

This clonotype has just a few counts. The chain is built from TRBV18 and TRBJ2-1; perhaps TRBD2 as D (6 bases). V shed 4 bases and J shed 5 bases, with 15 bases lying between them. This CDR3 spans 15 amino acids. Germline values: CDR1 KGHSH, CDR2 LQKENI. CDR3 sequence reads: CASSRPGSSDNEQFF. In nucleotides, the CDR3 is TGTGCCAGCTCACGACCCGGGAGTAGCGACAATGAGCAGTTCTTC.

This clonotype was found a few times. This chain joins TRBV7-8 and TRBJ2-7, with 7 positions matching TRBD1. This CDR3 region has 14 residues. The J segment lost 0 bases and the V segment lost 6 bases, leaving 5 bases of the junction unmatched. Germline values: CDR1 SGHVS, CDR2 FQNEAQ. The CDR3: CASSFRDSSYEQYF. The CDR3 DNA reads TGTGCCAGCAGTTTTAGGGACAGCTCCTACGAGCAGTACTTC.

This clonotype has more than one count but fewer than ten. The J gene is TRBJ2-1, the V gene TRBV5-5; TRBD2 agrees at 10 bases. The CDR3 has 15 residues. Germline lookup yields CDR1 SGHKS and CDR2 YYEKEE (reference sequence). V gave up 4 bases and J gave up 4 bases; unmatched junction bases: 5. The CDR3 loop is CASSRSSGSYNEQFF. CDR3 sequence (DNA): TGTGCCAGCAGCCGGTCTAGCGGGAGTTACAATGAGCAGTTCTTC.

The rearrangement uses TRBV19 and TRBJ2-7; 8 bases are a match to TRBD1. Germline values: CDR1 LNHDA, CDR2 SQIVND (reference sequence). V lost 4 bases to trimming and J lost 3 bases; unmatched junction nucleotides: 5. The CDR3 spans 14 residues. The CDR3 DNA is TGTGCCAGTAGTAAGGACAGGGTCGACTACGAGCAGTACGTC. Its translation is CASSKDRVDYEQYV.

This clonotype was seen more than once but under ten times. The CDR3, as DNA: TGTGCCAGCCCTGGGGGTATAGGGTCACCCCTCCACTTT. Protein: CASPGGIGSPLHF. The chain employs TRBV2 and TRBJ1-6, with D possibly matching TRBD1 (5 bases). CDR3 length: 13 residues. CDR1 is SNHLY and CDR2 is FYNNEI in the germline V gene. The ends were cut back, 8 bases at V and 10 bases at J, with 15 bases in the middle. Using reference TRBV2 and TRBJ1-6 for the parts outside the CDR3, the full variable domain is EPEVTQTPSHQVTQMGQEVILRCVPISNHLYFYWYRQILGQKVEFLVSFYNNEISEKSEIFDDQFSVERPDGSNFTLKIRSTKLEDSAMYFCASPGGIGSPLHFGNGTRLTVT.

This clonotype appeared a few times. V usage is TRBV29-1 and J usage is TRBJ2-3, with D perhaps TRBD2 (6 bases). This CDR3 region has 12 residues. The V end was cut by 5 bases, the J end by 5 bases, with 11 bases between. Germline values: CDR1 SQVTM, CDR2 ANQGSEA. The CDR3, as DNA: TGCAGCGTTTTGTTGGGGGGAGATACGCAGTATTTT. As protein: CSVLLGGDTQYF.

This clonotype appeared a few times. The DNA for the CDR3 is TGTGCCAGCAGCCAAGGCGGGGGGGCAGATACGCAGTATTTT. Translation gives CASSQGGGADTQYF. The V call is TRBV3-1, the J call TRBJ2-3, with TRBD2 matching over 9 bases. Germline V gene lookup returns CDR1 LGHDT and CDR2 YNNKEL (reference sequence). The ends lost 1 base at V and 4 bases at J; junction bases unmatched: 0. CDR3 length: 14 amino acids.

The DNA of the CDR3 is TGTGCCACCAGCAGAGCGGACTCGGGGGGAGAGACCCAGTACTTC. It yields the protein CATSRADSGGETQYF. The rearrangement uses TRBV15 and TRBJ2-5, with TRBD2 matching 7 bases. With V trimmed by 1 base and J by 4 bases, 6 bases remained unmatched. Germline assignment: CDR1 LNHNV and CDR2 YYDKDF (reference sequence). CDR3 length: 15 residues.

This clonotype was seen a few times. The chain combines TRBV5-1 with TRBJ2-3; D is tentatively TRBD1 or TRBD2 (5 bases each). Deletions cut 0 bases from V and 3 bases from J, with 11 bases between. This CDR3 is 15 amino acids long. Per germline, CDR1 SGHRS and CDR2 YFSETQ. CDR3 in amino acids: CASSLESWGTDTQYF. In DNA, the CDR3 is TGCGCCAGCAGCTTGGAATCCTGGGGGACAGATACGCAGTATTTT.

The chain recombines TRBV7-8 with TRBJ2-2, with 11 nucleotides matching TRBD2. The CDR3 extends over 18 amino acids. Per germline, CDR1 SGHVS and CDR2 FQNEAQ. The junction had 10 bases not matched to a gene; V was cut back by 1 base and J by 6 bases. CDR3 sequence (DNA): TGTGCCAGCAGCTTAGTTAGCGGGGGGGCCGGTCGTCCCGGGGAGCTGTTTTTT. Protein sequence: CASSLVSGGAGRPGELFF.

DNA of the CDR3: TGTGCCAGCAGTTTAGGACTAGCGGGAGGGCCGCACGAGCAGTACTTC. This sequence encodes CASSLGLAGGPHEQYF. The chain has TRBV12-3 or TRBV12-4 and TRBJ2-7; TRBD2 matches 14 bases. J gave up 5 bases and V 1 base, and 4 bases lay outside the gene matches. This CDR3 contains 16 residues.

The CDR3 here is CASSEQTGNTGELFF. In DNA form, the CDR3 reads TGTGCCAGCAGTGAACAGACGGGGAACACCGGGGAGCTGTTTTTT. The chain couples TRBV6-1 to TRBJ2-2; D is undetermined. V gave up 2 bases and J gave up 1 base, with 8 bases separating them. Per germline, CDR1 MNHNS and CDR2 SASEGT. The CDR3 sequence is 15 residues long.

V usage is TRBV11-2 and J usage is TRBJ2-1; D is possibly TRBD2 (7 bases). Deletions cut 4 bases from V and 4 bases from J, with 14 bases between. This CDR3 is built from 15 residues. The germline V gene has CDR1 SGHAT and CDR2 FQNNGV. The CDR3 DNA reads as TGTGCCAGCAGCTCCCCCGCGGGGGCGTACAATGAGCAGTTCTTC. Protein: CASSSPAGAYNEQFF.

This clonotype was found a few times. The chain is built from TRBV7-2 and TRBJ1-5, with no clear D. In germline, CDR1 is SGHTA, CDR2 FQGNSA. Trimming pared 2 bases from V and 7 bases from J, leaving 12 bases between. The CDR3 is 14 residues long. The CDR3 bases are TGTGCCAGCAGCTTATACGGTATGTGGCAGCCCCAGCATTTT. This sequence encodes CASSLYGMWQPQHF.

This clonotype has just a few counts. The chain carries TRBV18 and TRBJ1-1; D ambiguous. The CDR3 has 14 amino acids. Germline V gene data show CDR1 as KGHSH and CDR2 as LQKENI. Trimming removed 4 bases at V and 7 bases at J, with 16 bases between. The DNA of the CDR3 is TGTGCCAGCTCACTGTTCCGGGGAGTTAGTGAAGCTTTCTTT. Protein: CASSLFRGVSEAFF.

The V call is TRBV20-1, the J call TRBJ1-4, with D uncertain. Trimming pared 3 bases from V and 0 bases from J, leaving 8 bases between. Germline V gives CDR1 DFQATT, CDR2 SNEGSKA (reference sequence). This CDR3 has 14 amino acids. Here the CDR3 DNA reads TGCAGTGCTAGTCCCACTGCAACTAATGAAAAACTGTTTTTT. It translates to CSASPTATNEKLFF.

The gene calls are TRBV5-1 and TRBJ2-2; 14 bases map to TRBD2. The CDR3 length is 19 residues. Germline assignment: CDR1 SGHRS and CDR2 YFSETQ. Trimming took 4 bases from V and 2 from J; bases not matched to a gene: 10. The CDR3 nucleotides read TGCGCCAGCAGCCGAGTCCCCGGGACTAGCGGGAGTAACACCGGGGAGCTGTTTTTT. It translates to CASSRVPGTSGSNTGELFF.

The rearrangement uses TRBV5-4 and TRBJ1-1; tentative D call: TRBD1 (6 bases). Germline lookup yields CDR1 SGHNT and CDR2 YYREEE (reference sequence). Trimming took off 0 bases at V and 1 base at J, with 13 bases between the two ends. The length of the CDR3 is 16 residues. CDR3 sequence reads: CASSLAGGSRNTEAFF. CDR3 DNA: TGTGCCAGCAGCTTGGCCGGGGGCAGTAGGAACACTGAAGCTTTCTTT.

At least ten counts were recorded for this clonotype. The chain links TRBV20-1 to TRBJ1-1; no definite D call. Germline V lookup: CDR1 DFQATT, CDR2 SNEGSKA (reference sequence). The CDR3 spans 14 residues. V lost 2 bases to trimming and J lost 1 base, with 11 bases between them. CDR3 region: CSARYGRKNTEAFF. The CDR3 nucleotides read TGCAGTGCTAGATACGGACGGAAGAACACTGAAGCTTTCTTT.

This clonotype showed up just once. The rearrangement links TRBV12-3 or TRBV12-4 to TRBJ1-2; D not certain. V was trimmed by 0 bases and J by 7 bases, leaving 9 bases between them. CDR3 length equals 13 residues. Written as DNA, the CDR3 is TGTGCCAGCAGTTTAGCCCCCAAGACTGGCTACACCTTC. Amino acids: CASSLAPKTGYTF.

The genes are TRBV7-9 and TRBJ2-1; D is possibly TRBD2 (6 bases). The CDR3 is 16 residues long. CDR1 SEHNR and CDR2 FQNEAQ come from the germline V gene (reference sequence). Trimming took off 0 bases at V and 8 bases at J, with 17 bases between the two ends. In nucleotides, the CDR3 is TGTGCCAGCAGCTTAGCCCCTATAGGATCGGGAGATGAGCAGTTCTTC. It is translated as CASSLAPIGSGDEQFF.

V gene TRBV12-3 or TRBV12-4 combines with J gene TRBJ1-2, with 7 bases matching TRBD1. Trimming cost V 8 bases and J 3 bases; bases outside gene matches: 9. The CDR3 has 14 amino acids. The CDR3 protein is CASSRGGGDYGYTF. The CDR3 nucleotides are TGTGCCAGCTCCCGGGGAGGGGGCGACTATGGCTACACCTTC.

V and J are TRBV6-5 and TRBJ2-1, with 7 bases that match TRBD1. The germline V gene encodes CDR1 MNHEY and CDR2 SVGAGI. This CDR3 is 15 amino acids long. V lost 0 bases to trimming and J lost 8 bases; unmatched junction nucleotides: 7. This CDR3 is CASSYSRQGNDEQFF. CDR3 nucleotide sequence: TGTGCCAGCAGTTACTCGAGACAGGGAAACGATGAGCAGTTCTTC.

CDR3 loop: CASRRQDFSNEQFF. The CDR3 bases are TGTGCCAGCAGACGCCAGGACTTCAGCAATGAGCAGTTCTTC. V is TRBV28 and J is TRBJ2-1, with D perhaps TRBD2 (5 bases). V was trimmed by 6 bases and J by 6 bases, leaving 15 bases between them. CDR1 and CDR2 (germline): MDHEN, SYDVKM. The CDR3 consists of 14 residues. Based on the CDR3 plus reference TRBV28 and TRBJ2-1, the full variable domain is DVKVTQSSRYLVKRTGEKVFLECVQDMDHENMFWYRQDPGLGLRLIYFSYDVKMKEKGDIPEGYSVSREKKERFSLILESASTNQTSMYLCASRRQDFSNEQFFGPGTRLTVL.

DNA of the CDR3: TGTGCCAGCGGAAGGGGGGAAGAGACCCAGTACTTC. Its protein is CASGRGEETQYF. The V call is TRBV2, the J call TRBJ2-5; tentatively, D is TRBD1 or TRBD2 (6 bases each). Germline assignment: CDR1 SNHLY and CDR2 FYNNEI. Trimming shortened V by 8 bases and J by 3 bases, and 10 bases separated the two germline ends. CDR3 size: 12 residues.